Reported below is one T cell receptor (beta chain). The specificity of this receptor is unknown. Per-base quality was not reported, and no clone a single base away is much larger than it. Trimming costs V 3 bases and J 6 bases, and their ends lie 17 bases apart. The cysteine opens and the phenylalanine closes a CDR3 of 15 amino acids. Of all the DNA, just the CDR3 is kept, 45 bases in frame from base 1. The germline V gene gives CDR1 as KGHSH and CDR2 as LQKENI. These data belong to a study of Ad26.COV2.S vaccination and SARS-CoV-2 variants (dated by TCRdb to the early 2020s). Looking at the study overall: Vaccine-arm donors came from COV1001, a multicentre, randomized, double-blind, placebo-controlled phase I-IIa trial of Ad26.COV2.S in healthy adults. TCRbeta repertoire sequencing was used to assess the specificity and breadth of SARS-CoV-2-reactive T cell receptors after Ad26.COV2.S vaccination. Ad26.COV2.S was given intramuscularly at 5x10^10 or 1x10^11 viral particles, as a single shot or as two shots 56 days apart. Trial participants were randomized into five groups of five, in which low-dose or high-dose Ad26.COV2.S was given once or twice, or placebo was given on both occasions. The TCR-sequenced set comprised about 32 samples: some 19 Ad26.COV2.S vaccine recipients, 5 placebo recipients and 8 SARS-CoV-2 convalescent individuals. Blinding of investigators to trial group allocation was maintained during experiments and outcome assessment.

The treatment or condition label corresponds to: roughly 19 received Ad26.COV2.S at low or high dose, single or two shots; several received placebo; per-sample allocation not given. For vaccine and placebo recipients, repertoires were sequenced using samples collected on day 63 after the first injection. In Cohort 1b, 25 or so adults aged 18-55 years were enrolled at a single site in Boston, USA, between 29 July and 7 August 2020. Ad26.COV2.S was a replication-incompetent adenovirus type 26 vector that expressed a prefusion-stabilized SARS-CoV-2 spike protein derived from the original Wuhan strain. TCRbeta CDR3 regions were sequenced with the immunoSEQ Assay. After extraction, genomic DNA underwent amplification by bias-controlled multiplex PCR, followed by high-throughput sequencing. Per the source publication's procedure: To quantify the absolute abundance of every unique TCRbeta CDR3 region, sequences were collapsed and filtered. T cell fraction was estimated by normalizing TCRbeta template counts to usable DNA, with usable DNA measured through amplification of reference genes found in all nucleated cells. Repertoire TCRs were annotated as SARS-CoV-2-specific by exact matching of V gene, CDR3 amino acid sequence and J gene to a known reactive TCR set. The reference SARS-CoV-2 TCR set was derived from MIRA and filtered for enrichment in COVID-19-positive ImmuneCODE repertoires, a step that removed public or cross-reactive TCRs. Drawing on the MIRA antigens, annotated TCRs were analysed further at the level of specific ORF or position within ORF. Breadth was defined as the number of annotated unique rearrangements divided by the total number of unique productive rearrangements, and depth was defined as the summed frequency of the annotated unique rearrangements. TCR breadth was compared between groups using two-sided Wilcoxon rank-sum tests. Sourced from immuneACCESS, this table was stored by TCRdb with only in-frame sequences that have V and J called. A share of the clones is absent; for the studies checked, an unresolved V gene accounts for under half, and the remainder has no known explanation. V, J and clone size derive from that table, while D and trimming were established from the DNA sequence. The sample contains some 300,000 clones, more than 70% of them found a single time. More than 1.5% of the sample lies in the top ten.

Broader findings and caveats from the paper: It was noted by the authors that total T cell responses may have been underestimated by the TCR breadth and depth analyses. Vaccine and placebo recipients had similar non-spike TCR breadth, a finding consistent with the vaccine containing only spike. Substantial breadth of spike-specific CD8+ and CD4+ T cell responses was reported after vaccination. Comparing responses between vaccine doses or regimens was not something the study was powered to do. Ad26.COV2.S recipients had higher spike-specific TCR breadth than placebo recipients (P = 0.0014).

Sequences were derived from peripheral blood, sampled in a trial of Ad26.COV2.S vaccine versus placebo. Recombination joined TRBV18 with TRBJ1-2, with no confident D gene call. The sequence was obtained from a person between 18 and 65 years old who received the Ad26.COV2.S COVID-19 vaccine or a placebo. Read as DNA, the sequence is TGTGCCAGCTCACCTTTAAGCCAGTTAAAAGATGGCTACACCTTC. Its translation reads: CASSPLSQLKDGYTF.